Each of the 3 T cell receptor beta chains below was sequenced from the same sample in a study of blood T cell repertoires in COVID-19. Measured with immunoSEQ multiplex PCR; TCRdb has only the in-frame clones, and not every one. The sample includes approximately 300,000 clones, about 89% of them seen just once. The source material was PBMCs or T cells enriched from blood (not recorded which). The receptors shown here come from a woman aged 18-35 years who had recovered from COVID-19.

The rearrangement uses TRBV6-2 or TRBV6-3 and TRBJ1-2; D is possibly TRBD1 (6 bases). The CDR3 is 14 amino acids. Germline loops: CDR1 MNHEY, CDR2 SVGEGT. The V and J ends lost 4 bases and 6 bases respectively, with 15 bases between them. The CDR3 reads CASSWLDRTDGYTF. The CDR3, as DNA: TGTGCCAGCAGTTGGCTTGACAGGACAGATGGCTACACCTTC.

The chain recombines TRBV28 with TRBJ2-2, with D tentatively TRBD2 (6 bases). V gave up 7 bases and J gave up 6 bases, with 18 bases separating them. Germline lookup yields CDR1 MDHEN and CDR2 SYDVKM. This CDR3 contains 15 residues. CDR3 in DNA: TGTGCCAGCAACCCATCAGGGAGGTCGGCCGGGGAGCTGTTTTTT. It yields the protein CASNPSGRSAGELFF.

The rearrangement joins TRBV6-6 to TRBJ2-1; perhaps TRBD2 as D (5 bases). Trimming took 0 bases from V and 1 from J, leaving 7 bases between them. Germline lookup yields CDR1 MNHNY and CDR2 SVGAGI (reference sequence). This CDR3 has 15 amino acids. The CDR3 region is CASSYSTGSYNEQFF. The CDR3 DNA reads as TGTGCCAGCAGTTACTCGACGGGGTCCTACAATGAGCAGTTCTTC.